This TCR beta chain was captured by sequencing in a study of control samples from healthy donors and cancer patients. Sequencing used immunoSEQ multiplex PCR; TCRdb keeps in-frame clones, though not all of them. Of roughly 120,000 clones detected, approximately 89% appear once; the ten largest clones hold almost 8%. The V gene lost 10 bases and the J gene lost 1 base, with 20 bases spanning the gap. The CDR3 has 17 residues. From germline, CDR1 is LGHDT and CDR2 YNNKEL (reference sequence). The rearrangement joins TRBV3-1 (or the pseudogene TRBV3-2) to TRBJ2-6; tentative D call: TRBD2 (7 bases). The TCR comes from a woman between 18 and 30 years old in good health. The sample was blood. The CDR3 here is CAISMGGPESGANVLTF. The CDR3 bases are TGTGCCATTAGTATGGGGGGGCCTGAATCTGGGGCCAACGTCCTGACTTTC.